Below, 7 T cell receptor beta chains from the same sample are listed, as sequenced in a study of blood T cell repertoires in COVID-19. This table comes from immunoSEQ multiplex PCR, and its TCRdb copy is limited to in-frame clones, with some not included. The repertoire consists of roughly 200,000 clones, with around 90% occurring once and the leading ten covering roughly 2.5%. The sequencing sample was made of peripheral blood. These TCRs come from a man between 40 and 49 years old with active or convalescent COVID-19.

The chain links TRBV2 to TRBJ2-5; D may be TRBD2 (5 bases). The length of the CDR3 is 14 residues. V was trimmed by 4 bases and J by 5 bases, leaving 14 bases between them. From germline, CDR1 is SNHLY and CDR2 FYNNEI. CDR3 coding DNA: TGTGCCAGCAGTGCTAGCCCGTCGGGGGAGACCCAGTACTTC. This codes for CASSASPSGETQYF.

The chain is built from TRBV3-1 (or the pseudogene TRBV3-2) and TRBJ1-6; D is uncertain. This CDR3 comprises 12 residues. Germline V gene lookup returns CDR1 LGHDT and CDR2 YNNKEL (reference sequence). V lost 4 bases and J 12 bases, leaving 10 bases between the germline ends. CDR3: CASSPNPGPLHF. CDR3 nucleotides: TGTGCCAGCAGCCCCAACCCGGGACCCCTCCACTTT.

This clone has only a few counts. The CDR3: CATARIQTYEQYF. The CDR3 DNA reads TGTGCCACCGCTCGAATCCAGACCTACGAGCAGTACTTC. V is TRBV6-5 and J is TRBJ2-7; D gene uncertain. V lost 10 bases to trimming and J lost 2 bases, with 15 bases between them. Germline CDR1 reads MNHEY; CDR2 reads SVGAGI. The CDR3 extends over 13 amino acids.

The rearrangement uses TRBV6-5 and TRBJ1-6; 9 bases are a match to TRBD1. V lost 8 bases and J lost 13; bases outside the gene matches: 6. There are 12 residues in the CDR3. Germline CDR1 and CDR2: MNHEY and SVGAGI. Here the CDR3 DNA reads TGTGCCAGCCGGGACAGGGCCTTTCCCCTCCACTTT. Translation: CASRDRAFPLHF.

CDR3 loop: CASSLLGQGKNTEAFF. CDR3 nucleotides: TGTGCCAGCAGCCTATTAGGACAGGGTAAGAACACTGAAGCTTTCTTT. This rearrangement joins TRBV6-4 to TRBJ1-1; 8 nucleotides agree with TRBD1. CDR3 length: 16 amino acids. The V segment lost 6 bases and the J segment 1 base; nucleotides outside the gene matches: 10. Germline V gene lookup returns CDR1 MRHNA and CDR2 SNTAGT.

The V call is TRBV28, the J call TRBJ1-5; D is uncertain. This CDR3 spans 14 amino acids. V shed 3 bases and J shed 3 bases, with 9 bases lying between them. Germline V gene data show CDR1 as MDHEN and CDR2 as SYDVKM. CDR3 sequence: CASSLIQFNQPQHF. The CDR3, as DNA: TGTGCCAGCAGTTTGATTCAGTTCAATCAGCCCCAGCATTTT.

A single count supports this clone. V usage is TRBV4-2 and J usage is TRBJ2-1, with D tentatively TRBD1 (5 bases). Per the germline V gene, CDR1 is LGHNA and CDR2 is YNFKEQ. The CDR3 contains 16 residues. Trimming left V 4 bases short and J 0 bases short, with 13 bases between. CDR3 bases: TGTGCCAGCAGCCCAGAGAGACAGAGCTCCTACAATGAGCAGTTCTTC. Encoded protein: CASSPERQSSYNEQFF.